This T cell receptor (beta chain) was observed in a study of human T cells and chemical hapten exposure. Study conclusions and caveats: With DPC sensitization, TCRs exceeding 1 in 1000 frequency showed no change.

Time point given: patch test 1, 2 weeks after DPC sensitization. Treatment indicated: therapeutic diphenylcyclopropenone sensitization with weekly scalp DPC. Participating donors were patients with alopecia, aged 18 to 70 years, considered appropriate candidates for DPC. Notes on this clonotype: Antigen: not known.

TCRdb re-analysed the RACE reads in MiXCR, keeping a single row per CDR3 protein. The table has approximately 90,000 distinct CDR3 sequences, about an eighth seen once. Germline assignment: CDR1 SGHRS and CDR2 YFSETQ. The CDR3 length is 15 residues. V lost 2 bases, J lost 5 bases, and 6 bases stayed unmatched. The source of this sequence is a woman aged 40 to 50 with alopecia areata. Some clones in this sample may be carry-over from other donors' samples. The chain couples TRBV5-1 to TRBJ1-1; 10 bases are shared with TRBD1. The specimen comprised whole blood, sampled in connection with sensitization to the hapten diphenylcyclopropenone (DPC). This chain's CDR3 is CASSFRTGGETEAFF. Here the CDR3 DNA reads TGCGCCAGCAGCTTCCGGACAGGGGGAGAGACTGAAGCTTTCTTT.